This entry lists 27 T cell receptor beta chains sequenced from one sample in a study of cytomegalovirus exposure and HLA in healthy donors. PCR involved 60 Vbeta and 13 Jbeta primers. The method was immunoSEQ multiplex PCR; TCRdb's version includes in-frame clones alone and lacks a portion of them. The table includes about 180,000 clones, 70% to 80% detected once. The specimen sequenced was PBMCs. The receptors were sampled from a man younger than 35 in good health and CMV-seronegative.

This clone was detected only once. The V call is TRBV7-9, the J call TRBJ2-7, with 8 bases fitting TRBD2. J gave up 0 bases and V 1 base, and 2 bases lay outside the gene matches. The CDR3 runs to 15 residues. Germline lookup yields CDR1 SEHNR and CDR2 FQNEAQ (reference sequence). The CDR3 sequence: CASSLGGLDSYEQYF. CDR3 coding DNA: TGTGCCAGCAGCTTAGGGGGACTAGACTCCTACGAGCAGTACTTC. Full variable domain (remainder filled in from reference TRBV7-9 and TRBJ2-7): DTGVSQNPRHKITKRGQNVTFRCDPISEHNRLYWYRQTLGQGPEFLTYFQNEAQLEKSRLLSDRFSAERPKGSFSTLEIQRTEQGDSAMYLCASSLGGLDSYEQYFGPGTRLTVT.

The CDR3 DNA reads TGCGCCAGCAGCTTAATAGCGGGGGGAGACAATGAGCAGTTCTTC. Translating it yields CASSLIAGGDNEQFF. This chain uses TRBV5-1 with TRBJ2-1, with TRBD2 identical over 10 bases. CDR3 size: 15 residues. V lost 2 bases, J lost 5 bases, and 4 bases stayed unmatched. Per the germline V gene, CDR1 is SGHRS and CDR2 is YFSETQ.

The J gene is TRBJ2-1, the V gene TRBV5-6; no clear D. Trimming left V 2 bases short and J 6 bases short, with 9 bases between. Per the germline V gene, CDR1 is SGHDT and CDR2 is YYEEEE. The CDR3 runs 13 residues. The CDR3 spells CASSFRQSNEQFF. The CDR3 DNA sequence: TGTGCCAGCAGCTTCCGACAATCCAATGAGCAGTTCTTC.

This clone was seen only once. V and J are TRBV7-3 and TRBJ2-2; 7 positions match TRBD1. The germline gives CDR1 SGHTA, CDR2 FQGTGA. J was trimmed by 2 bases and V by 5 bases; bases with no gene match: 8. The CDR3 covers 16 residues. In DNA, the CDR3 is TGTGCCAGCAGCCCCCAGGGACAGATAAACACCGGGGAGCTGTTTTTT. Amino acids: CASSPQGQINTGELFF. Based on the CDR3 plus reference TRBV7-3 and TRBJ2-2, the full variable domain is GAGVSQTPSNKVTEKGKYVELRCDPISGHTALYWYRQSLGQGPEFLIYFQGTGAADDSGLPNDRFFAVRPEGSVSTLKIQRTERGDSAVYLCASSPQGQINTGELFFGEGSRLTVL.

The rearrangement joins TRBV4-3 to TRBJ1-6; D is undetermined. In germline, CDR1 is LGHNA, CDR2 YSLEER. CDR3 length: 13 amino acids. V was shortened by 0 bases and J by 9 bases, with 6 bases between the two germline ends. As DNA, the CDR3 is TGCGCCAGCAGCCAAGATCTAGGTTCACCCCTCCACTTT. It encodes CASSQDLGSPLHF.

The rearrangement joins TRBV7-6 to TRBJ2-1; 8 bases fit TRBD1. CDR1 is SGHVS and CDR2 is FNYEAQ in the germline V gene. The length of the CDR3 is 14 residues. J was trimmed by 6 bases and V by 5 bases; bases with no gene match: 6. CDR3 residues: CASSVGQGTNEQFF. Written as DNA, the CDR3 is TGTGCCAGCAGCGTCGGACAGGGAACCAATGAGCAGTTCTTC. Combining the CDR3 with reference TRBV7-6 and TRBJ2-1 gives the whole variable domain GAGVSQSPRYKVTKRGQDVALRCDPISGHVSLYWYRQALGQGPEFLTYFNYEAQQDKSGLPNDRFSAERPEGSISTLTIQRTEQRDSAMYRCASSVGQGTNEQFFGPGTRLTVL.

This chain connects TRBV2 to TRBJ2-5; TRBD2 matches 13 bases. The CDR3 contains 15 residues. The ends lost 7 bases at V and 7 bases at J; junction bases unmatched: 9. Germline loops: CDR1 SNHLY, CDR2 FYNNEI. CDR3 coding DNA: TGTGCCAGCACCAAACTAGCGGGGGGGCCTGGGACCCAGTACTTC. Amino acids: CASTKLAGGPGTQYF.

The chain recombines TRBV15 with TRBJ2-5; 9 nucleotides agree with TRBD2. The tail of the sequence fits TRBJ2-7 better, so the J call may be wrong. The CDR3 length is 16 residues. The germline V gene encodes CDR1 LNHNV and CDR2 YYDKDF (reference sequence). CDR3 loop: CATSGTGLAGPYEQYF. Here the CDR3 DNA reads TGTGCCACCAGCGGGACGGGACTAGCAGGCCCCTACGAGCAGTACTTC.

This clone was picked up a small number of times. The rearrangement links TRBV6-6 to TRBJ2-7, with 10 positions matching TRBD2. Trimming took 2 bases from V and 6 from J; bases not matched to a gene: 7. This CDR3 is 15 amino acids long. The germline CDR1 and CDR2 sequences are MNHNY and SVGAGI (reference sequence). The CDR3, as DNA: TGTGCCAGCAGTTACCAAGCGGGAGGGCCTACCGAGCAGTACTTC. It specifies CASSYQAGGPTEQYF.

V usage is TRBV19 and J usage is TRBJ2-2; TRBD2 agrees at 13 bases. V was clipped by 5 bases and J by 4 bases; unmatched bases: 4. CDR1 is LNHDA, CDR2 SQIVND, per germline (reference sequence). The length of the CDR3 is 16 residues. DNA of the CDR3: TGTGCCAGTAGTCCCCGGACTAGCGGGGGCACCGGGGAGCTGTTTTTT. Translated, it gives CASSPRTSGGTGELFF. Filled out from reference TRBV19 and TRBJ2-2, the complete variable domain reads DGGITQSPKYLFRKEGQNVTLSCEQNLNHDAMYWYRQDPGQGLRLIYYSQIVNDFQKGDIAEGYSVSREKKESFPLTVTSAQKNPTAFYLCASSPRTSGGTGELFFGEGSRLTVL.

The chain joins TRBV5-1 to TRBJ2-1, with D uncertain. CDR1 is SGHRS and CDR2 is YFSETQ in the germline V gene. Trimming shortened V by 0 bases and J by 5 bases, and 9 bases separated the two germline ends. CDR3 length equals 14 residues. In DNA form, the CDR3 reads TGCGCCAGCAGCTTGGGCAGAATCAACAATGAGCAGTTCTTC. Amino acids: CASSLGRINNEQFF.

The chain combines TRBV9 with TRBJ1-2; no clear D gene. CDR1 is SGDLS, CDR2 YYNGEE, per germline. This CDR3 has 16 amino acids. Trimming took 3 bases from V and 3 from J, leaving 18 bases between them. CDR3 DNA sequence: TGTGCCAGCAGCGGACGAACGGGAGACATCCACTATGGCTACACCTTC. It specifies CASSGRTGDIHYGYTF.

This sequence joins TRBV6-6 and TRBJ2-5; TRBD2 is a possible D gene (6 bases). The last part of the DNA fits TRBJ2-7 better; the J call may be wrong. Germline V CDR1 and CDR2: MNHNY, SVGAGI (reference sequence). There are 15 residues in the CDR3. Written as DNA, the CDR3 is TGTGCCAGCAGTTACTCTGGGACTTCCCCCTACGAGCAGTACTTC. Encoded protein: CASSYSGTSPYEQYF.

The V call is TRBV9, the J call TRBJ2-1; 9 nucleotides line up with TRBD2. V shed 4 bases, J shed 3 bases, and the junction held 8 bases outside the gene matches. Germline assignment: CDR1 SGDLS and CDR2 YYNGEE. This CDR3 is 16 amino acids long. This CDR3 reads CASSTHARGGYNEQFF. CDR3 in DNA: TGTGCCAGCAGCACCCATGCGCGGGGGGGCTACAATGAGCAGTTCTTC.

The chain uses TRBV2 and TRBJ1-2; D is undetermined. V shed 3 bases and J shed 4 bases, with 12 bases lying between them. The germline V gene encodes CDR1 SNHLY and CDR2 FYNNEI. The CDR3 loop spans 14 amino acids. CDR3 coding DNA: TGTGCCAGCAGTGATAGTTACCCCCCCTATGGCTACACCTTC. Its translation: CASSDSYPPYGYTF.

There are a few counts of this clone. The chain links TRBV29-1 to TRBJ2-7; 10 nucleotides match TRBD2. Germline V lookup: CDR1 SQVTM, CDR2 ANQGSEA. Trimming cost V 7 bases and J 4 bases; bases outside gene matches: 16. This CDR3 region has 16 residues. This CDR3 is CSAKRTPASGSYEQYF. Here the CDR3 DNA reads TGCAGCGCCAAACGTACCCCCGCTAGCGGGAGTTACGAGCAGTACTTC.

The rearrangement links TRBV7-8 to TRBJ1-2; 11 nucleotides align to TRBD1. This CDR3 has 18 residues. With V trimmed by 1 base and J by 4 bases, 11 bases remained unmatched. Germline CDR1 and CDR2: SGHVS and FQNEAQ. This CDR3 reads CASSLVAGQGAGSYGYTF. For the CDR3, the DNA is TGTGCCAGCAGCTTAGTGGCCGGACAGGGGGCTGGAAGCTATGGCTACACCTTC.

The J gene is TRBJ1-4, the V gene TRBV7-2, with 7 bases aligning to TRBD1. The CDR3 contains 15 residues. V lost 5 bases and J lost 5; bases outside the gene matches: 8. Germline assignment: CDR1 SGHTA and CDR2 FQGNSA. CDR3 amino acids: CASSPRTGLNEKLFF. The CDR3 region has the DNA TGTGCCAGCAGCCCACGGACAGGCCTCAATGAAAAACTGTTTTTT.

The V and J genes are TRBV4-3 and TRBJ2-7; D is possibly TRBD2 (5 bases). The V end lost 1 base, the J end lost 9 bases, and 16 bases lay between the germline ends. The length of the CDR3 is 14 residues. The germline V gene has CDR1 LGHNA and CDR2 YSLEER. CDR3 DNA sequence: TGCGCCAGCAGCCAAGGTTCCCTCCCCAGCGGGCAGTACTTC. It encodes CASSQGSLPSGQYF.

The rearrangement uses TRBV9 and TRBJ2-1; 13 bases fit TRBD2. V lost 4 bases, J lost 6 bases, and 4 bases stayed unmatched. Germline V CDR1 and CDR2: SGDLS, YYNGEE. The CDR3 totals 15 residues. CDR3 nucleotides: TGTGCCAGCAGCAATGGACTAGCGGGGGTCAATGAGCAGTTCTTC. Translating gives CASSNGLAGVNEQFF.

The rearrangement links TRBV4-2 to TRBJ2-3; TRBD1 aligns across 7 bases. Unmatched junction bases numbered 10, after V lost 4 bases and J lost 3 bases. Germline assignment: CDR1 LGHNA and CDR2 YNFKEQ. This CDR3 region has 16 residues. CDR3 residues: CASSPGEGGRTDTQYF. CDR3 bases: TGTGCCAGCAGCCCAGGGGAAGGGGGCAGGACAGATACGCAGTATTTT.

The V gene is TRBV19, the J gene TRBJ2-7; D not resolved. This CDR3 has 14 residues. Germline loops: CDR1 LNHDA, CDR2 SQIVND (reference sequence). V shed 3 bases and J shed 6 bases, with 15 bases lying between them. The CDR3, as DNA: TGTGCCAGTAGTATCACGCCCGGGTACGGCGAGCAGTACTTC. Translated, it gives CASSITPGYGEQYF.

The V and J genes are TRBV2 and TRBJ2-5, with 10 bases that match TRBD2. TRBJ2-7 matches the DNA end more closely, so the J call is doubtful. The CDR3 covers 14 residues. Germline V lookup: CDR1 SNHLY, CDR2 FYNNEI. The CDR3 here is CASTREREGYEQYF. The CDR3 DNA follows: TGTGCCAGTACAAGAGAGCGGGAGGGGTACGAGCAGTACTTC.

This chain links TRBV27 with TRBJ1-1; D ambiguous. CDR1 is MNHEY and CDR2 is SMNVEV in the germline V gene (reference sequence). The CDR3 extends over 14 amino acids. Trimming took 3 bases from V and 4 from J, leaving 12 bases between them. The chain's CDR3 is CASSFSAWSTEAFF. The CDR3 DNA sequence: TGTGCCAGCAGTTTTTCGGCGTGGAGCACTGAAGCTTTCTTT.

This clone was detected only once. The CDR3 here is CASSAQGLPRVEQYF. For the CDR3, the DNA is TGTGCCAGCAGTGCGCAGGGGCTACCCCGTGTCGAGCAGTACTTC. The chain recombines TRBV27 with TRBJ2-7; a possible D gene is TRBD1 (6 bases). The CDR3 is 15 residues long. V was trimmed by 5 bases and J by 6 bases, leaving 20 bases between them. The germline gives CDR1 MNHEY, CDR2 SMNVEV (reference sequence).

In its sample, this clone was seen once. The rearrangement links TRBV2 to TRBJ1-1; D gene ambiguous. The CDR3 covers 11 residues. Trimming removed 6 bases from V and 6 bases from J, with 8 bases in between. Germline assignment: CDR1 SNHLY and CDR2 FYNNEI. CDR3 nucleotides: TGTGCCAGCAGCCCTAACGCTGAAGCTTTCTTT. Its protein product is CASSPNAEAFF.

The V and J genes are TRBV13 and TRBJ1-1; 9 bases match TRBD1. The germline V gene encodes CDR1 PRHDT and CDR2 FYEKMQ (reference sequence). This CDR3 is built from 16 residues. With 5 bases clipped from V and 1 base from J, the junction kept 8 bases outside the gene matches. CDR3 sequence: CASSRAPGQGNTEAFF. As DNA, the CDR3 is TGTGCCAGCAGCCGAGCTCCGGGACAGGGGAACACTGAAGCTTTCTTT.